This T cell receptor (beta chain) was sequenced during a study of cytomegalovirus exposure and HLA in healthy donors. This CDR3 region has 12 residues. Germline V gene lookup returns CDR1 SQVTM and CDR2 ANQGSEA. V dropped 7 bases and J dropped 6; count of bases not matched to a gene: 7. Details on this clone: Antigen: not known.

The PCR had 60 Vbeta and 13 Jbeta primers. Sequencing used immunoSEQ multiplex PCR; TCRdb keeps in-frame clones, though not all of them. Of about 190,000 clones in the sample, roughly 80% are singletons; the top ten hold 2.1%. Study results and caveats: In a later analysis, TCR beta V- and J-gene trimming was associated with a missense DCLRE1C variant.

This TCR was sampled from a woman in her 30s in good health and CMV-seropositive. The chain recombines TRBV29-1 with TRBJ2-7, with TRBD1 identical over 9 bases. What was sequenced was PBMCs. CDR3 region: CSADRGDCEQYF. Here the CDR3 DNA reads TGCAGCGCCGACAGGGGGGATTGCGAGCAGTACTTC.